This T cell receptor beta chain appears in the sequencing data of a study of blood T cells in healthy people across ages. Per the germline V gene, CDR1 is SGHRS and CDR2 is YFSETQ. V gave up 3 bases and J gave up 2 bases; unmatched junction bases: 3. CDR3 length equals 14 residues. A second PCR of about 6 to 12 cycles used a sample-barcoded 5' primer and a J-beta primer mix. Each cDNA molecule carried a tag from a template-switch adaptor that contained 12 random nucleotides. TCRdb independently ran MiXCR on the 5' RACE reads; one entry per CDR3 protein. The profile shows 600,000 or so distinct CDR3 sequences, roughly 21% of them singletons.

The sample consisted of blood. The chain joins TRBV5-1 to TRBJ2-3, with 7 bases matching TRBD2. This clonotype was obtained from an older man in good health. The CDR3 bases are TGCGCCAGCAGCTCCAGCGGGGACACAGATACGCAGTATTTT. It codes for CASSSSGDTDTQYF.